The source of this TCR beta chain is a study of PD-1 blockade in mismatch repair-deficient tumors (dated by TCRdb to about 2017). A note on the overall study: Between late 2013 and September 2016, the trial enrolled some 86 consecutive patients with more than 10 mismatch repair-deficient cancer types, every one of whom had been previously treated and was progressing. Deep sequencing of TCR CDR3 regions was used to track tumor-associated T cell clones in peripheral blood of patients responding to PD-1 blockade.

Study-wide findings and limitations: Tumor-resident clones, often undetectable in blood before treatment, expanded rapidly after pembrolizumab and then contracted, generally before radiologic responses.

Clipping removes 5 bases from V and 5 bases from J, with 10 as the unmatched junction base count. From the cysteine through the phenylalanine, the CDR3 covers 16 amino acids. The DNA shown is the 48-base CDR3, in frame from base 1. From the germline V gene, CDR1 is SGHAT and CDR2 is FQNNGV. Receptor libraries were prepared by the immunoSEQ multiplex PCR assay. In its TCRdb copy, this immuneACCESS table keeps in-frame sequences only and misses some clones. Where compared with another copy, unresolved V genes explain less than half of these, and the others have no known cause. The sample has 40,000 or so clones on record, over 70% of them singletons. Roughly 0.98% of the sample goes to the ten largest clones. For each enrolled patient, mismatch repair deficiency was established using either polymerase chain reaction or immunohistochemistry. TCR sequencing was performed for a few patients who responded to pembrolizumab therapy. The phase II trial prospectively tested pembrolizumab PD-1 blockade in advanced mismatch repair-deficient cancers regardless of tissue of origin. Peripheral blood T cell samples were collected serially, before PD-1 blockade began and at several time points afterward. The timing of each blood sample was reported as weeks after the first dose of pembrolizumab.

Details on this clone: This clone's antigen is unknown. There are no base qualities to consult, and no much larger clone falls within one base.

Here the chain combines TRBV11-2 and TRBJ2-1; 9 middle bases align to TRBD2. The sample was PBMCs, taken 38 to 40 weeks after starting pembrolizumab. This TCR came from an adult with mismatch repair-deficient cancer. The CDR3 sequence is CASSHQTSGGHNEQFF. Here is the DNA: TGTGCCAGCAGCCACCAGACTAGCGGAGGACACAATGAGCAGTTCTTC.